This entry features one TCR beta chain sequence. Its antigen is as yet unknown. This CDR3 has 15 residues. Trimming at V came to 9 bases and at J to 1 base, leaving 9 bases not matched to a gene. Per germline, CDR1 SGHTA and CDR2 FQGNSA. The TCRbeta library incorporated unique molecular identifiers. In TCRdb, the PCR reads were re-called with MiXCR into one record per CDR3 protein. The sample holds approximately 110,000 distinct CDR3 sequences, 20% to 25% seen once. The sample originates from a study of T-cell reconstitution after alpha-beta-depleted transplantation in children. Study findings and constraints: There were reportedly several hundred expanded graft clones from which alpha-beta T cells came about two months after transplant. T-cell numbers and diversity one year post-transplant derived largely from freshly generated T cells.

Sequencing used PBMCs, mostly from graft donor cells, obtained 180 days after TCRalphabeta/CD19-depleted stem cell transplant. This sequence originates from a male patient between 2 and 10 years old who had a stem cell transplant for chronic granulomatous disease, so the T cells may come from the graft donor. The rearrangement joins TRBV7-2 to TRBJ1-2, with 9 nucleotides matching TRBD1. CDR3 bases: TGTGCCAGTAACCCAGGGACAGGGATTAACTATGGCTACACCTTC. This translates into CASNPGTGINYGYTF.